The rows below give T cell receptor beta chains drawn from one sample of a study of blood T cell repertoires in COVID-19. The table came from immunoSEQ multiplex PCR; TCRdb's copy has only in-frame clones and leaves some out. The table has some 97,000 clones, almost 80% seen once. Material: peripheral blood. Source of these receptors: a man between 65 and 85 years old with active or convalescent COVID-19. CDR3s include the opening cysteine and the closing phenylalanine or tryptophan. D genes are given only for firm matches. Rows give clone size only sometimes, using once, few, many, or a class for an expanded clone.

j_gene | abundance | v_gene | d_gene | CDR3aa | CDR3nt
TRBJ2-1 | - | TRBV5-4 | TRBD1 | CASKTGDRGNNEQFF | TGTGCCAGCAAAACCGGGGACAGGGGAAACAATGAGCAGTTCTTC
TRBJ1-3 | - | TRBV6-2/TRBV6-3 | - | CASSAYPPGISGNTIYF | TGTGCCAGCAGTGCCTATCCGCCAGGGATCTCTGGAAACACCATATATTTT
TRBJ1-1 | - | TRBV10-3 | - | CAISEGLPGGAFF | TGTGCCATCAGTGAAGGGTTACCAGGCGGGGCTTTCTTT
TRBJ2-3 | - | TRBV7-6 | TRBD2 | CASSLGTSGYTDTQYF | TGTGCCAGCAGCTTGGGGACTAGCGGATACACAGATACGCAGTATTTT
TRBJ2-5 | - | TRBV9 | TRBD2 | CASSPLLAGDEETQYF | TGTGCCAGCAGCCCATTACTAGCGGGGGATGAAGAGACCCAGTACTTC
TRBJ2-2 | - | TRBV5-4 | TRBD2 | CASSFGASGGPSNTGELFF | TGTGCCAGCAGCTTTGGCGCTAGCGGGGGGCCTTCGAACACCGGGGAGCTGTTTTTT
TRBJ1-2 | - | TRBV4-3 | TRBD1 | CASSRDRANYGYTF | TGCGCCAGCAGCAGGGACAGAGCTAACTATGGCTACACCTTC
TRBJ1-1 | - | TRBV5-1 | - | CASRSPGANTEAFF | TGCGCCAGCAGGAGTCCAGGGGCGAACACTGAAGCTTTCTTT
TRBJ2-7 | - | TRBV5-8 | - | CASSLGVTRPSYEQYF | TGTGCCAGCAGCCTGGGCGTCACTAGGCCCTCCTACGAGCAGTACTTC
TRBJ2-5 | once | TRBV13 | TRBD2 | CASSHPNRAGEETQYF | TGTGCCAGCAGCCACCCGAATCGCGCGGGGGAAGAGACCCAGTACTTC
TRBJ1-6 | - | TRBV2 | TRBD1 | CASRPDRATYNSPLHF | TGTGCCAGCAGACCCGACAGGGCCACTTATAATTCACCCCTCCACTTT
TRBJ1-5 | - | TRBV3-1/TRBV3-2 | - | CASSQVSVPGDDQPQHF | TGTGCCAGCAGCCAAGTGTCCGTTCCGGGGGACGATCAGCCCCAGCATTTT
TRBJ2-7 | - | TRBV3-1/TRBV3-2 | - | CASGQVYEQYF | TGTGCCAGCGGGCAGGTCTACGAGCAGTACTTC
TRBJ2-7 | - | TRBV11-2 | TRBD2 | CASSFTSASSYEQYF | TGTGCCAGCAGCTTCACTAGCGCGAGCTCCTACGAGCAGTACTTC
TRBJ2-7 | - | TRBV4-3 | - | CASSPFQSYEQYF | TGCGCCAGCAGCCCATTTCAGTCCTACGAGCAGTACTTC
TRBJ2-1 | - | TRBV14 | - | CASTERTYNEQFF | TGTGCCAGCACCGAGCGGACCTACAATGAGCAGTTCTTC
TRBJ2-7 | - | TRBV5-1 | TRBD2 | CASSLNPTSGNHAQYF | TGCGCCAGCAGCTTGAATCCGACTAGCGGGAACCACGCTCAGTACTTC
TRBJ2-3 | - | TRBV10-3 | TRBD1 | CAISGQGASTDTQYF | TGTGCCATCAGTGGACAGGGGGCTAGCACAGATACGCAGTATTTT
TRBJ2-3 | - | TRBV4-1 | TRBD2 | CASRRTSGDTDTQYF | TGCGCCAGCAGACGGACTAGCGGGGACACAGATACGCAGTATTTT
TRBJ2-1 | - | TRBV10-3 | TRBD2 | CAIMASGTRNNEQFF | TGTGCCATCATGGCTAGCGGGACGCGGAACAATGAGCAGTTCTTC
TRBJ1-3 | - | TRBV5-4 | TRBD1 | CASSQTGKDTIYF | TGTGCCAGCAGCCAGACAGGGAAGGACACCATATATTTT
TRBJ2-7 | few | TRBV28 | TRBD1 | CASGGGQGSYEQYF | TGTGCCAGCGGGGGGGGACAGGGCTCCTACGAGCAGTACTTC
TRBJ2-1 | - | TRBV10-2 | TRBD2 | CASSGLAGGVLSNEQFF | TGCGCCAGCAGTGGACTAGCGGGGGGAGTCCTTTCTAATGAGCAGTTCTTC
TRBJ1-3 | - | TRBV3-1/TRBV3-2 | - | CASSQDGQLSGNTIYF | TGTGCCAGCAGCCAAGACGGACAATTGTCAGGAAACACCATATATTTT
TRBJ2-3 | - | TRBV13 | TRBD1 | CASSFMGQGSDTQYF | TGTGCCAGCAGCTTTATGGGACAGGGTTCAGATACGCAGTATTTT
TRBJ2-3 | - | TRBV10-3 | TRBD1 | CAISGTGLNGYTQYF | TGTGCCATCAGTGGGACAGGGCTAAACGGATATACGCAGTATTTT
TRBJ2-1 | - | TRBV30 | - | CAWSGGRRSYNEQFF | TGTGCCTGGAGTGGAGGGAGGCGGTCCTACAATGAGCAGTTCTTC
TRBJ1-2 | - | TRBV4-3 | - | CASSQVIPQGPYGYTF | TGCGCCAGCAGCCAAGTCATCCCCCAGGGCCCCTATGGCTACACCTTC
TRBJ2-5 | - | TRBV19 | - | CASSITGLETQYF | TGTGCCAGTAGTATTACAGGGTTGGAGACCCAGTACTTC
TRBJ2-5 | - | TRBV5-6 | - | CASSFLIRQATETQYF | TGTGCCAGCAGCTTTTTAATCCGGCAGGCTACAGAGACCCAGTACTTC
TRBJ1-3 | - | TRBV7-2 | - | CASSLAERLATIYF | TGTGCCAGCAGCTTAGCGGAGAGGTTGGCCACCATATATTTT
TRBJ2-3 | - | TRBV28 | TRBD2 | CASTPSAGYTDTQYF | TGTGCCAGCACCCCTTCAGCGGGATACACAGATACGCAGTATTTT
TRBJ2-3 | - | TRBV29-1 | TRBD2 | CSVVGAGGTDTQYF | TGCAGCGTTGTAGGAGCGGGGGGCACAGATACGCAGTATTTT
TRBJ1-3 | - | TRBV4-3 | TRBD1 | CASSQATGTGGNTIYF | TGCGCCAGCAGCCAGGCAACCGGGACAGGTGGAAACACCATATATTTT
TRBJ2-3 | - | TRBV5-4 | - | CASMTVDPAGSQYF | TGTGCCAGCATGACCGTCGACCCCGCGGGGTCGCAGTATTTT
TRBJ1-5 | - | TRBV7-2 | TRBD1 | CASSLGTQGAARNQPQHF | TGTGCCAGCAGCTTAGGTACGCAGGGGGCTGCTCGGAATCAGCCCCAGCATTTT